The 13 T cell receptor beta chains below all came from one sample that was sequenced in a study of blood T cell repertoires in COVID-19. Produced via immunoSEQ multiplex PCR; TCRdb's table is partial and in-frame only. Altogether around 230,000 clones are present, about nine tenths being singletons, with the ten largest covering over 3%. Sequenced: PBMCs or T cells enriched from blood (not recorded which). These receptors were collected from a middle-aged woman with acute COVID-19.

The count of this clone is one. The chain carries TRBV18 and TRBJ1-5; TRBD1 might be the D (5 bases). V was clipped by 3 bases and J by 2 bases, with 8 bases between them. Germline V gives CDR1 KGHSH, CDR2 LQKENI. The CDR3 extends over 14 amino acids. CDR3 in DNA: TGTGCCAGCTCACCTAAAGGGGGCAATCAGCCCCAGCATTTT. It codes for CASSPKGGNQPQHF.

The gene calls are TRBV18 and TRBJ2-5, with a possible D match to TRBD1 (6 bases). Trimming left V 6 bases short and J 3 bases short, with 11 bases between. Germline V gene lookup returns CDR1 KGHSH and CDR2 LQKENI. The CDR3 runs to 13 residues. CDR3 in DNA: TGTGCCAGCTCCCCTGGACAGAAAGAGACCCAGTACTTC. This encodes CASSPGQKETQYF.

The DNA of the CDR3 is TGTGCCAGCAGTTACTCCGGGAGGACTGAAGCTTTCTTT. This translates into CASSYSGRTEAFF. This chain connects TRBV6-5 to TRBJ1-1, with no clear D. Trimming took off 0 bases at V and 5 bases at J, with 7 bases between the two ends. CDR3 size: 13 residues. CDR1 and CDR2 from the germline V gene are MNHEY and SVGAGI.

The rearrangement links TRBV25-1 to TRBJ2-5; 7 bases fit TRBD1. The germline V gene encodes CDR1 MGHDK and CDR2 SYGVNS. Losses at the gene ends were 3 bases for V and 7 bases for J; bases not matched to a gene: 11. The CDR3 contains 15 residues. The DNA for the CDR3 is TGTGCCAGCAGTGACCAGACAGGGAGCTTGGGGACCCAGTACTTC. Encoded protein: CASSDQTGSLGTQYF.

This clone was detected only once. This sequence joins TRBV15 and TRBJ1-3; 8 bases are shared with TRBD1. V shed 1 base, J shed 3 bases, and the junction held 5 bases outside the gene matches. The CDR3 extends over 16 amino acids. Germline CDR1 and CDR2: LNHNV and YYDKDF (reference sequence). CDR3 DNA sequence: TGTGCCACCAGCAGAGCCCAGGGGGCTAATGGAAACACCATATATTTT. Translating it yields CATSRAQGANGNTIYF.

The chain joins TRBV2 to TRBJ1-4; D perhaps matches TRBD1 (6 bases). This CDR3 spans 15 amino acids. Germline V gene data show CDR1 as SNHLY and CDR2 as FYNNEI. V shed 3 bases and J shed 8 bases, with 16 bases lying between them. In nucleotides, the CDR3 is TGTGCCAGCAGTGATCCGGGGGGCCAGGTGGAAAAACTGTTTTTT. Translating gives CASSDPGGQVEKLFF.

This rearrangement joins TRBV6-1 to TRBJ2-7; 10 nucleotides agree with TRBD2. The V gene end was trimmed by 4 bases and the J gene end by 0 bases; junction bases not matched to a gene: 6. There are 16 residues in the CDR3. CDR1 MNHNS and CDR2 SASEGT come from the germline V gene. DNA of the CDR3: TGTGCCAGCAGTGTGAGGAGCGGGGGGGCCTCCTACGAGCAGTACGTC. This encodes CASSVRSGGASYEQYV.

The rearrangement joins TRBV2 to TRBJ2-6; TRBD1 matches at 10 bases. Trimming removed 8 bases from V and 2 bases from J; junction bases left unmatched: 9. There are 17 residues in the CDR3. Germline CDR1 and CDR2: SNHLY and FYNNEI. For the CDR3, the DNA is TGTGCCAGCGCGGGACAGGGGCTCGGTACTGGGGCCAACGTCCTGACTTTC. Protein: CASAGQGLGTGANVLTF.

V gene TRBV6-5 combines with J gene TRBJ1-2; D is unresolved. The CDR3 runs 15 residues. Looked up from germline, CDR1 is MNHEY and CDR2 is SVGAGI. Trimming removed 0 bases at V and 7 bases at J, with 15 bases between. CDR3 protein: CASSYSEKGVGGYTF. CDR3 in DNA: TGTGCCAGCAGTTACTCGGAGAAGGGAGTGGGTGGCTACACCTTC.

The chain carries TRBV27 and TRBJ1-3; TRBD1 matches at 9 bases. CDR1 is MNHEY, CDR2 SMNVEV, per germline (reference sequence). V trimming: 6 bases; J trimming: 2 bases; junction bases outside the gene matches: 5. The CDR3 is 15 amino acids. CDR3 sequence: CASSPDRGTGNTIYF. DNA for the CDR3: TGTGCCAGCAGCCCTGACAGGGGGACTGGAAACACCATATATTTT.

The gene calls are TRBV4-1 and TRBJ1-2; D not certain. The CDR3 contains 12 residues. V lost 1 base and J 6 bases, leaving 6 bases between the germline ends. Germline V gene data show CDR1 as MGHRA and CDR2 as YSYEKL. CDR3 residues: CASSQVTDGYTF. CDR3 nucleotide sequence: TGCGCCAGCAGCCAAGTAACGGATGGCTACACCTTC.

The chain employs TRBV27 and TRBJ1-5; D gene ambiguous. Trimming removed 2 bases from V and 7 bases from J, with 12 bases in between. CDR3 length: 14 amino acids. Germline V gene lookup returns CDR1 MNHEY and CDR2 SMNVEV (reference sequence). The CDR3 nucleotides read TGTGCCAGCAGTTTAACGCAGAATGGCCAGCCCCAGCATTTT. Encoded protein: CASSLTQNGQPQHF.

This chain links TRBV5-1 with TRBJ1-4, with D possibly matching TRBD1 (5 bases). The V gene's germline CDR1 is SGHRS and CDR2 YFSETQ. The CDR3 covers 15 residues. Trimming pared 5 bases from V and 2 bases from J, leaving 13 bases between. CDR3 DNA sequence: TGCGCCAGCAGATCTCAGGGTGGCACTAATGAAAAACTGTTTTTT. Translating it yields CASRSQGGTNEKLFF.